This paragraph covers one TCR beta chain sequence. Read sequence stops 3 residues before the CDR3 end, and the germline J gene provides the missing end. The CDR3 spans 12 residues. The V gene's germline CDR1 is SGHTA and CDR2 FQGNSA. The data derive from a study of T cells in women clearing cervical HPV infection. TCRdb's copy holds only in-frame clones and misses some; the assay was immunoSEQ multiplex PCR. The sample totals 35,000 to 45,000 clones; its top ten clones hold around 5.5%. This rearrangement joins TRBV7-2 to TRBJ1-2, with D unresolved. The source is a woman aged 18 to 69 with a cervical HPV16 infection that either progressed to CIN3+ or cleared (not recorded which). Sequencing input: blood buffy coat. The sequenced CDR3 bases are TGTGCCAGCAGCCATAGCTCCTACGAC. Its protein is CASSHSSYD. Given in full, the CDR3 is CASSHSSYDYTF.